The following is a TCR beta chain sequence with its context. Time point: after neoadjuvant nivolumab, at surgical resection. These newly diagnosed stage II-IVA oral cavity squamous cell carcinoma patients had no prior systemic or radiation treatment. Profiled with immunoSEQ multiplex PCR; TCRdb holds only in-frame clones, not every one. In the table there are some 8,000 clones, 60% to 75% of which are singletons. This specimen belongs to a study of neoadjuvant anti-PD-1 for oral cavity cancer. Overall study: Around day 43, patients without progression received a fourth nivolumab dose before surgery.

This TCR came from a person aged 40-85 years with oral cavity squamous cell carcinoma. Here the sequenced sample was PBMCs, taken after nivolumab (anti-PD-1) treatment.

The CDR3 DNA follows: TGCGCCAGCGGTAAAGCGGGGGGCTTCGCAGATGAGCAGTTCTTC. Its protein is CASGKAGGFADEQFF. This chain links TRBV4-3 with TRBJ2-1; TRBD2 matches at 9 bases. Germline V lookup: CDR1 LGHNA, CDR2 YSLEER. Trimming removed 8 bases from V and 8 bases from J; junction bases left unmatched: 13. The CDR3 consists of 15 residues.